This is a list of T cell receptor beta chains from one sample in a study of OX40 agonist ivuxolimab in advanced cancers. TCRdb's table, derived via immunoSEQ multiplex PCR, lists solely in-frame clones and lacks some. The sample gives approximately 70,000 clones, around 80% of which show up once; less than 7.5% is in the top ten. Here the sequenced sample was CD4+ or CD8+ T cells sorted from blood, taken in a trial of the OX40 agonist ivuxolimab. The receptor source for this set is an adult with an advanced solid tumor such as melanoma, head and neck, liver or kidney cancer. Both conserved end residues are part of each CDR3. A D gene is named only where the DNA matches it firmly. Some rows have no size entry. The others give once, few or many, or a class for an expanded clone.

V	J	D	size	CDR3	DNA
TRBV9	TRBJ1-3	-	-	CASSVGLSGNTIYF	TGTGCCAGCAGCGTAGGACTCTCTGGAAACACCATATATTTT
TRBV25-1	TRBJ1-1	-	-	CASSEFVGAEAFF	TGTGCCAGCAGTGAATTTGTCGGGGCTGAAGCTTTCTTT
TRBV7-9	TRBJ2-5	-	-	CASSKPGAQYF	TGTGCCAGCAGCAAGCCCGGGGCCCAGTACTTC
TRBV27	TRBJ2-5	-	-	CASSPNREQETQYF	TGTGCCAGCAGTCCGAACAGGGAGCAAGAGACCCAGTACTTC
TRBV9	TRBJ2-3	TRBD2	-	CASSVLASGGTDTQYF	TGTGCCAGCAGCGTATTAGCTAGCGGGGGCACAGATACGCAGTATTTT
TRBV7-3	TRBJ1-4	TRBD1	-	CASSHLGAGGWEKLFF	TGTGCCAGCAGCCACCTAGGTGCAGGGGGCTGGGAAAAACTGTTTTTT
TRBV5-1	TRBJ1-5	-	-	CASSLGGPNQPQHF	TGCGCCAGCAGCTTGGGGGGTCCCAATCAGCCCCAGCATTTT
TRBV7-2	TRBJ1-6	-	once	CASSLRDILSSYNSPLHF	TGTGCCAGCAGCCTCAGGGACATCTTGAGCTCCTATAATTCACCCCTCCACTTT
TRBV6-9	TRBJ1-1	-	-	CASRRPAFF	TGTGCCAGCAGACGGCCAGCTTTCTTT
TRBV14	TRBJ1-6	-	once	CASSLQLAGNSPLHF	TGTGCCAGCAGCCTCCAGCTGGCAGGGAATTCACCCCTCCACTTT
TRBV2	TRBJ2-5	TRBD2	once	CASIQRGAEETQYF	TGTGCCAGCATCCAGCGGGGGGCCGAAGAGACCCAGTACTTC
TRBV7-6	TRBJ2-7	TRBD1	-	CASSSVRGQGFHEQYF	TGTGCCAGCAGCTCGGTACGGGGACAGGGCTTTCACGAGCAGTACTTC
TRBV11-2	TRBJ2-5	TRBD1	-	CASSRFRGIGETQYF	TGTGCCAGCAGCCGATTCAGGGGGATTGGCGAGACCCAGTACTTC
TRBV28	TRBJ2-1	-	once	CASALGGSYNEQFF	TGTGCCAGCGCCCTGGGGGGCTCCTACAATGAGCAGTTCTTC
TRBV30	TRBJ1-2	-	-	CASLIRDTNSGYTF	TGTGCCTCGCTAATCCGGGACACTAATAGCGGCTACACCTTC
TRBV6-5	TRBJ1-6	TRBD1	-	CASSSKQGRTLHF	TGTGCCAGCAGTTCCAAACAGGGGAGAACCCTCCACTTT
TRBV5-6	TRBJ2-3	TRBD2	few	CASSTALLAGVGLEQYF	TGTGCCAGCAGCACCGCTTTACTAGCGGGGGTAGGTTTAGAGCAGTATTTT
TRBV28	TRBJ2-3	TRBD2	large	CASSLEKLAGPSTDTQYF	TGTGCCAGCTCTTTAGAGAAACTAGCGGGTCCTAGCACAGATACGCAGTATTTT
TRBV4-1	TRBJ2-7	-	-	CASSQVELGSYEQYF	TGCGCCAGCAGCCAAGTGGAGCTCGGCTCCTACGAGCAGTACTTC
TRBV28	TRBJ2-7	-	-	CASRRARGYEQYF	TGTGCCAGCAGACGCGCCAGGGGCTACGAGCAGTACTTC
TRBV27	TRBJ2-1	-	-	CASQTGGNNEQFF	TGTGCCAGCCAAACTGGGGGGAACAATGAGCAGTTCTTC
TRBV7-2	TRBJ2-5	-	-	CASSQVPAETQYF	TGTGCCAGCAGTCAGGTACCCGCGGAGACCCAGTACTTC
TRBV7-9	TRBJ2-7	TRBD2	-	CASSGTSGSNYEQYF	TGTGCCAGCAGTGGGACTAGCGGGAGCAACTACGAGCAGTACTTC
TRBV5-6	TRBJ2-1	TRBD2	-	CASSFGLAGGGNEQFF	TGTGCCAGCAGCTTCGGACTAGCGGGGGGCGGCAATGAGCAGTTCTTC
TRBV28	TRBJ2-7	TRBD2	-	CATLAGGPEQYF	TGTGCCACCCTAGCGGGAGGGCCCGAGCAGTACTTC
TRBV20-1	TRBJ2-3	-	-	CSARTNTQYF	TGCAGTGCTAGAACGAATACGCAGTATTTT
TRBV4-1	TRBJ2-2	TRBD2	-	CASSHPGLAGGKGGELFF	TGCGCCAGCAGCCACCCGGGACTAGCGGGAGGAAAAGGCGGGGAGCTGTTTTTT
TRBV5-1	TRBJ2-3	TRBD2	-	CASSIPLGAGGVDTQYF	TGCGCCAGCAGCATCCCCCTGGGAGCGGGAGGGGTAGATACGCAGTATTTT
TRBV4-1	TRBJ2-3	TRBD2	-	CASSHPTGGLRDTQYF	TGCGCCAGCAGCCACCCCACGGGGGGGCTAAGAGATACGCAGTATTTT
TRBV9	TRBJ2-1	TRBD2	once	CASSATPSGAGDEQFF	TGTGCCAGCAGCGCAACCCCTAGCGGGGCGGGGGATGAGCAGTTCTTC
TRBV7-3	TRBJ2-3	-	-	CASSLKGGGVGTQYF	TGTGCCAGCAGCTTAAAGGGGGGCGGAGTGGGTACGCAGTATTTT
TRBV4-2	TRBJ2-1	-	-	CASSQGTGKDNEQFF	TGTGCCAGCAGCCAAGGCACTGGAAAGGACAATGAGCAGTTCTTC
TRBV5-1	TRBJ1-1	-	-	CASSPDVASGPNTEAFF	TGCGCCAGCAGCCCGGATGTCGCGTCGGGGCCAAACACTGAAGCTTTCTTT